This T cell receptor beta chain was captured by sequencing in a study of blood T cell repertoires in COVID-19. The overall study: Sample material is recorded as cDNA or gDNA derived from T cells, B-cell-depleted T cells, or PBMCs.

Original processing notes: Reference gene primer amplification in the assay estimated nucleated cell counts. Measured with immunoSEQ multiplex PCR; TCRdb has only the in-frame clones, and not every one. For V, J and clone size, that table is used; D and trimming come from the DNA. The sample has under 55,000 clones; approximately 80% are singletons. This clone has a handful of counts. Material for sequencing was peripheral blood. This receptor was taken from a man between 65 and 80 years old with acute or convalescent COVID-19.

This CDR3 is CASSEQAGEYNEQFF. In DNA form, the CDR3 reads TGTGCCAGCAGTGAACAAGCGGGGGAGTACAATGAGCAGTTCTTC. V gene TRBV6-4 combines with J gene TRBJ2-1; 8 bases line up with TRBD2. The CDR3 is 15 amino acids. CDR1 and CDR2 from the germline V gene are MRHNA and SNTAGT. V was clipped by 3 bases and J by 4 bases; unmatched bases: 5.